These 26 T cell receptor beta chains originate from one sample sequenced in a study of cytomegalovirus exposure and HLA in healthy donors. 60 Vbeta and 13 Jbeta primers were used in PCR. The method was immunoSEQ multiplex PCR; TCRdb's version includes in-frame clones alone and lacks a portion of them. Here the sample spans around 150,000 clones, 76% being singletons. Material: PBMCs. Receptor source: a male donor in good health and CMV-seronegative.

The chain joins TRBV28 to TRBJ1-6, with 7 bases fitting TRBD1. CDR3 length: 14 amino acids. Germline values: CDR1 MDHEN, CDR2 SYDVKM. The junction had 5 bases not matched to a gene; V was cut back by 3 bases and J by 9 bases. CDR3 DNA: TGTGCCAGCAGTTTTTTACAGGGGACTTCACCCCTCCACTTT. Encoded protein: CASSFLQGTSPLHF.

This clone has only a few counts. The genes are TRBV2 and TRBJ1-2; TRBD1 might be the D (6 bases). Trimming removed 2 bases at V and 4 bases at J, with 8 bases between. The CDR3 is 13 amino acids. CDR1 is SNHLY, CDR2 FYNNEI, per germline. CDR3 amino acids: CASSEQGPYGYTF. The CDR3 nucleotides read TGTGCCAGCAGTGAACAGGGGCCCTATGGCTACACCTTC.

On this clone: One junction end does not reproduce the germline sequence, and a read error may be involved. The chain joins TRBV7-9 to TRBJ1-4; 9 bases map to TRBD1. This CDR3 has 19 residues. Per the germline V gene, CDR1 is SEHNR and CDR2 is FQNEAQ (reference sequence). Here the CDR3 DNA reads TGTTCCAGCAGTTTAAACTCCGGGACAGGGAGAATGAGGAATGAAAAACTGTTTTTT. Its protein product is CSSSLNSGTGRMRNEKLFF.

V usage is TRBV6-5 and J usage is TRBJ2-7, with TRBD2 identical over 12 bases. Germline V gene data show CDR1 as MNHEY and CDR2 as SVGAGI. J gave up 4 bases and V 0 bases, and 4 bases lay outside the gene matches. There are 16 residues in the CDR3. The CDR3 sequence is CASSYSLGTSGYEQYF. The CDR3 region has the DNA TGTGCCAGCAGTTACTCGTTGGGGACTAGCGGGTACGAGCAGTACTTC.

This sequence joins TRBV28 and TRBJ1-2, with 9 bases that match TRBD1. V was clipped by 6 bases and J by 7 bases; unmatched bases: 9. Germline CDR1 reads MDHEN; CDR2 reads SYDVKM. This CDR3 spans 14 amino acids. This CDR3 is CASSQTGGGSGYTF. CDR3 coding DNA: TGTGCCAGCAGCCAAACAGGGGGCGGGAGTGGCTACACCTTC.

V is TRBV27 and J is TRBJ2-7, with 8 bases lining up with TRBD1. Germline-derived CDR1 and CDR2 are MNHEY and SMNVEV (reference sequence). The J segment lost 3 bases and the V segment lost 11 bases, leaving 6 bases of the junction unmatched. The CDR3 has 12 amino acids. CDR3 loop: CAVGQEFYEQYF. Here the CDR3 DNA reads TGTGCCGTGGGACAGGAGTTCTACGAGCAGTACTTC.

The J gene is TRBJ2-5, the V gene TRBV5-1; 7 nucleotides align to TRBD2. The CDR3 has 13 residues. V lost 6 bases to trimming and J lost 0 bases; unmatched junction nucleotides: 2. Per germline, CDR1 SGHRS and CDR2 YFSETQ. CDR3 sequence reads: CASTGGYQETQYF. CDR3 bases: TGCGCCAGCACCGGGGGGTACCAAGAGACCCAGTACTTC.

In its sample, this clone was seen a few times. The chain carries TRBV5-1 and TRBJ1-2; TRBD1 aligns across 7 bases. Per the germline V gene, CDR1 is SGHRS and CDR2 is YFSETQ. CDR3 length: 13 amino acids. V shed 1 base, J shed 6 bases, and the junction held 3 bases outside the gene matches. CDR3 nucleotides: TGCGCCAGCAGCTTGAGGGGGCCCGATGGCTACACCTTC. The encoded protein is CASSLRGPDGYTF.

V gene TRBV19 combines with J gene TRBJ2-7; D ambiguous. V dropped 4 bases and J dropped 3 bases, with 10 bases sitting between them. The V gene's germline CDR1 is LNHDA and CDR2 SQIVND (reference sequence). The CDR3 sequence is 13 residues long. DNA of the CDR3: TGTGCCAGTAGTAGCCGGGTCAACTACGAGCAGTACTTC. Translation: CASSSRVNYEQYF.

In regard to this clone: This same CDR3 is encoded by further DNA sequences in the sample. The J gene is TRBJ2-3, the V gene TRBV2, with D possibly being TRBD2 (5 bases). This CDR3 has 12 residues. V lost 2 bases and J 7 bases, leaving 7 bases between the germline ends. Germline CDR1 reads SNHLY; CDR2 reads FYNNEI. CDR3 residues: CASSERGNTQYF. In DNA form, the CDR3 reads TGTGCCAGCAGTGAACGGGGAAATACGCAGTATTTT.

This chain joins TRBV6-1 and TRBJ2-3; tentative D call: TRBD2 (6 bases). This CDR3 has 14 amino acids. CDR1 is MNHNS, CDR2 SASEGT, per germline. V was cut by 7 bases and J by 4 bases, with 15 bases left in between. In DNA form, the CDR3 reads TGTGCCAGCAAGGTGGGCCCGGGGGCAGATACGCAGTATTTT. It codes for CASKVGPGADTQYF.

The V call is TRBV30, the J call TRBJ1-1, with 9 bases that match TRBD1. Germline lookup yields CDR1 GTSNPN and CDR2 SVGIG (reference sequence). The junction had 14 bases not matched to a gene; V was cut back by 5 bases and J by 4 bases. The CDR3 is made up of 16 amino acids. CDR3 protein: CAWGTGRTLVGTEAFF. The CDR3 nucleotides are TGTGCCTGGGGGACAGGGCGAACACTGGTGGGCACTGAAGCTTTCTTT.

Notes on this clone: An end of the junction does not agree with germline; a read error may underlie this. The chain recombines TRBV7-6 with TRBJ1-1; 11 nucleotides line up with TRBD1. The CDR3 has 15 amino acids. Germline CDR1 SGHVS, CDR2 FNYEAQ. CDR3 nucleotide sequence: TGTGTCAGCAGCACATGGGGACAGGGGGACACTGAAGCTTTCTTT. Translated: CVSSTWGQGDTEAFF.

CDR3 sequence: CASSRLAGEETQYF. DNA of the CDR3: TGTGCCAGCAGCCGCCTAGCGGGAGAGGAGACCCAGTACTTC. The J gene is TRBJ2-5, the V gene TRBV7-3; TRBD2 matches at 10 bases. Germline assignment: CDR1 SGHTA and CDR2 FQGTGA. With 5 bases clipped from V and 5 bases from J, the junction kept 5 bases outside the gene matches. The CDR3 consists of 14 residues.

V and J are TRBV7-2 and TRBJ2-7, with 10 nucleotides matching TRBD2. The CDR3 extends over 16 amino acids. V dropped 2 bases and J dropped 0; count of bases not matched to a gene: 4. CDR1 is SGHTA, CDR2 FQGNSA, per germline. CDR3 region: CASSLSSGGPSYEQYF. The DNA of the CDR3 is TGTGCCAGCAGCTTATCTAGCGGGGGACCCTCCTACGAGCAGTACTTC.

The V and J genes are TRBV7-9 and TRBJ2-5; TRBD2 might be the D (6 bases). CDR1 is SEHNR, CDR2 FQNEAQ, per germline (reference sequence). The CDR3 consists of 16 residues. V dropped 5 bases and J dropped 2 bases, with 18 bases sitting between them. CDR3 DNA sequence: TGTGCCAGCAGCCCTCGGGGCGGGGTCCCACAAGAGACCCAGTACTTC. Its translation: CASSPRGGVPQETQYF.

In regard to this clone: A junction boundary mismatches the germline segment, possibly from a read error. CDR3 sequence (DNA): TGCGCCAGCAGTTTGGACAGGCCCTACGAGCAGTACTTC. It is translated as CASSLDRPYEQYF. The chain has TRBV5-1 and TRBJ2-5; 7 bases line up with TRBD1. The DNA end lines up better with TRBJ2-7; the J call may be wrong. Germline-derived CDR1 and CDR2 are SGHRS and YFSETQ. The length of the CDR3 is 13 residues.

V gene TRBV4-3 combines with J gene TRBJ1-5; 7 nucleotides agree with TRBD1. The CDR3 covers 16 residues. V shed 0 bases and J 7 bases; nucleotides not matched to a gene: 9. Germline lookup yields CDR1 LGHNA and CDR2 YSLEER. Here the CDR3 DNA reads TGCGCCAGCAGCCAAGATAACAGGGGTCATGGGCAGCCCCAGCATTTT. This gives the protein CASSQDNRGHGQPQHF.

The chain combines TRBV7-9 with TRBJ2-1; 9 positions match TRBD1. The V gene's germline CDR1 is SEHNR and CDR2 FQNEAQ (reference sequence). J gave up 6 bases and V 2 bases, and 5 bases lay outside the gene matches. This CDR3 spans 15 amino acids. As DNA, the CDR3 is TGTGCCAGCAGCTTAACGGACAGGGGTGGCAATGAGCAGTTCTTC. It yields the protein CASSLTDRGGNEQFF.

The gene calls are TRBV29-1 and TRBJ1-2; D unclear. Per the germline V gene, CDR1 is SQVTM and CDR2 is ANQGSEA. Trimming pared 4 bases from V and 6 bases from J, leaving 12 bases between. The CDR3 consists of 12 residues. CDR3 bases: TGCAGCGTTGGACCTCGGGAGGATGGCTACACCTTC. It specifies CSVGPREDGYTF.

The chain has TRBV4-1 and TRBJ1-2, with D perhaps TRBD1 (5 bases). Germline CDR1 MGHRA, CDR2 YSYEKL. Trimming left V 0 bases short and J 8 bases short, with 10 bases between. The CDR3 is made up of 13 amino acids. Here the CDR3 reads CASSQETGLGYTF. CDR3 nucleotides: TGCGCCAGCAGCCAAGAGACGGGACTGGGCTACACCTTC.

This clone was counted only a few times. This chain links TRBV20-1 with TRBJ1-1; no definite D call. Trimming took 2 bases from V and 11 from J, leaving 9 bases between them. The CDR3 length is 10 residues. CDR1 and CDR2 from the germline V gene are DFQATT and SNEGSKA (reference sequence). The CDR3 DNA follows: TGCAGTGCTAGACCGGGAGAGGCTTTCTTT. As protein: CSARPGEAFF.

The rearrangement links TRBV4-1 to TRBJ1-5, with D hard to call. Trimming took off 3 bases at V and 0 bases at J, with 9 bases between the two ends. Germline-derived CDR1 and CDR2 are MGHRA and YSYEKL. The CDR3 contains 15 residues. CDR3 nucleotides: TGCGCCAGCAGCCATGACTATGGTAGCAATCAGCCCCAGCATTTT. It yields the protein CASSHDYGSNQPQHF.

The gene calls are TRBV5-6 and TRBJ1-1; perhaps TRBD1 as D (5 bases). V shed 6 bases and J shed 6 bases, with 18 bases lying between them. The CDR3 covers 14 residues. CDR1 is SGHDT, CDR2 YYEEEE, per germline. CDR3 loop: CASNKAGYGPEAFF. Here the CDR3 DNA reads TGTGCCAGCAATAAGGCAGGGTACGGTCCTGAAGCTTTCTTT.

The rearrangement joins TRBV2 to TRBJ1-3; 8 positions match TRBD1. Germline V gene sequence: CDR1 SNHLY, CDR2 FYNNEI. V trimming: 7 bases; J trimming: 0 bases; junction bases outside the gene matches: 8. CDR3 length: 16 residues. The CDR3 here is CASTLRTGISGNTIYF. In DNA, the CDR3 is TGTGCCAGCACCCTCCGGACAGGGATCTCTGGAAACACCATATATTTT.

The genes are TRBV28 and TRBJ1-5; D not resolved. Germline V gives CDR1 MDHEN, CDR2 SYDVKM. This CDR3 is 13 amino acids long. Trimming cost V 7 bases and J 6 bases, with 13 bases left between them. The CDR3 DNA sequence: TGTGCCAGCACACTTTCGGGGTCTCAGCCCCAGCATTTT. Amino acids: CASTLSGSQPQHF.